The clone carrying this TCR beta chain was found once. Its target is unknown. The record originates from a study of shared clonotypes between healthy human individuals. Study details: Donors had three CD4 naive, three CD4 memory, two CD8 naive and one CD8 memory plate apiece.

Libraries were prepared by immunoSEQ multiplex PCR; TCRdb keeps only in-frame clonotypes and omits some of them. The sample holds 2 million to 3 million clones, approximately 93% seen once. Study results and caveats: Clonotype sharing levels among donors were expected to vary with sequencing depth. Relative to clonotypes present in all four donors, those not shared had lower generation probabilities.

In the CD4+ fraction, cells were divided into CD45RA+ naive and CD45RA-negative memory subsets. The CDR3 is made up of 22 amino acids. Trimming at V came to 6 bases and at J to 1 base, leaving 24 bases not matched to a gene. The rearrangement joins TRBV5-3 to TRBJ2-1; TRBD2 aligns across 11 bases. TRBV5-3 is assigned to the ORF class and has an uncertain function. The TCR was taken from a man between 18 and 35 years old in good health. Some clones in this sample may be carry-over from other donors' samples. Sequencing used naive CD4+ T cells from PBMCs. This sample's subset: CD45RA+ positively selected. Here the CDR3 reads CARIRGALSGLAAPGSYNEQFF. The CDR3 DNA reads as TGTGCCAGAATTAGGGGGGCCTTATCGGGACTAGCGGCCCCCGGATCCTACAATGAGCAGTTCTTC.